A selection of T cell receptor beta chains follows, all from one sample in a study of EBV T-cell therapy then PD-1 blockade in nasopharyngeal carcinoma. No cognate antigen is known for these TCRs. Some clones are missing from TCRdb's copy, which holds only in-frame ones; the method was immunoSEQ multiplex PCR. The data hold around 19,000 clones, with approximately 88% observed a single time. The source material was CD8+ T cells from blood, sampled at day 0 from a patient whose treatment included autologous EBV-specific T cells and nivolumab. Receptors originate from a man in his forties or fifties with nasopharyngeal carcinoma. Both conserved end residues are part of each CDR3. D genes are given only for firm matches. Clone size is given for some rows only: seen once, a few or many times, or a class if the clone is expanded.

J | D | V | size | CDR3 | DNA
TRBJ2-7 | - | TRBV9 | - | CASSKGRSPYEQYF | TGTGCCAGCAGCAAGGGACGGAGCCCCTACGAGCAGTACTTC
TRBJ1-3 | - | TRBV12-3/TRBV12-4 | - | CASSSPLGGGLF | TGTGCCAGCAGTTCCCCCCTCGGCGGAGGCCTCTTT
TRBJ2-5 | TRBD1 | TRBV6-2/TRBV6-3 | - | CASSYQQGAGTQYF | TGTGCCAGCAGTTACCAACAGGGGGCAGGGACCCAGTACTTC
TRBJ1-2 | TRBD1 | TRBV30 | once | CAWSFEGTGWGYTF | TGTGCCTGGAGTTTTGAAGGGACAGGGTGGGGCTACACCTTC
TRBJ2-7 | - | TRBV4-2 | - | CASSQDDDSSYEQYF | TGTGCCAGCAGCCAAGATGACGACAGCTCCTACGAGCAGTACTTC
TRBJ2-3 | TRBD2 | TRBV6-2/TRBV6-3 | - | CASSRTRSDTQYF | TGTGCCAGCAGCCGGACTAGGAGCGATACGCAGTATTTT
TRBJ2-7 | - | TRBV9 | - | CASSPGLAASYEQYF | TGTGCCAGCAGCCCAGGGTTAGCAGCCTCCTACGAGCAGTACTTC
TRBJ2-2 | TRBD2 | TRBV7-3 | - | CASSAGTSAHRGAVF | TGTGCCAGCAGCGCCGGGACTAGCGCACACCGGGGAGCTGTTTTT
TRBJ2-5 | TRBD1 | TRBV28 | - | CASSLRSTGGLETQYF | TGTGCCAGCAGTTTACGGTCTACAGGGGGGCTGGAGACCCAGTACTTC
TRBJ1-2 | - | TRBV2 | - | CASSEEEYYGYTF | TGTGCCAGCAGTGAAGAGGAATACTATGGCTACACCTTC
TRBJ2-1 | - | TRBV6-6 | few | CASSYSRPGSNEQFF | TGTGCCAGCAGTTACTCCCGCCCGGGCTCCAATGAGCAGTTCTTC
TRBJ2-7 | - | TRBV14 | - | CASSHESYEQYF | TGTGCCAGCAGCCATGAATCCTACGAGCAGTACTTC
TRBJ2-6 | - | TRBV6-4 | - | CASSDSEGSSGANVLTF | TGTGCCAGCAGTGACTCAGAGGGGAGCTCTGGGGCCAACGTCCTGACTTTC
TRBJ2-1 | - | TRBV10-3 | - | CAISGEGPTSEQFF | TGTGCCATCAGTGGGGAAGGGCCGACGAGTGAGCAGTTCTTC
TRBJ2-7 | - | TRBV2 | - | CASTKVAQYF | TGTGCCAGCACAAAGGTTGCGCAGTACTTC
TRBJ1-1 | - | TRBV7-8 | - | CASQMTDSTEAFF | TGTGCCAGTCAGATGACAGATAGCACCGAAGCTTTCTTT
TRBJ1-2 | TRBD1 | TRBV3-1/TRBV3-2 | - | CASSQNRGYYGYTF | TGTGCCAGCAGCCAGAACAGGGGCTACTATGGCTACACCTTC
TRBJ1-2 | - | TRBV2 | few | CASSAGESNYGYTF | TGTGCCAGCAGTGCAGGGGAATCTAACTATGGCTACACCTTC
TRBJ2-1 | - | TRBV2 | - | CAGLRAKGSNEQFF | TGTGCCGGACTCCGGGCCAAGGGCTCCAATGAGCAGTTCTTC
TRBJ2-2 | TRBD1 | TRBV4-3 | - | CASSQGQGAGELFF | TGCGCCAGCAGCCAGGGACAGGGGGCCGGGGAGCTGTTTTTT
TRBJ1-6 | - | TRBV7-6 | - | CASSSVRGPALNSPLHF | TGTGCCAGCAGCTCCGTCCGGGGCCCAGCTTTGAATTCACCCCTCCACTTT
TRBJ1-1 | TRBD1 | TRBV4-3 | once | CASSTRQGQRVDTEAFF | TGCGCCAGCAGCACCCGACAGGGGCAGAGGGTTGACACTGAAGCTTTCTTT
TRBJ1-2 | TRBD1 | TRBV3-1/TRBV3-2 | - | CASSSETGGAGGYTF | TGTGCCAGCAGCTCTGAGACAGGGGGCGCGGGTGGCTACACCTTC
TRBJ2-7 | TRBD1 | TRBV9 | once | CASSYRGDIYEQYF | TGTGCCAGCAGCTACAGGGGGGATATATACGAGCAGTACTTC
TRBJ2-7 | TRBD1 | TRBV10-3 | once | CAINPGQGLYEQYF | TGTGCCATCAATCCTGGACAGGGGCTCTACGAGCAGTACTTC
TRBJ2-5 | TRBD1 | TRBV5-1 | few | CASSWTGARETQYF | TGCGCCAGCAGCTGGACAGGGGCCAGAGAGACCCAGTACTTC
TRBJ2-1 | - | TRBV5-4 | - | CASSWTETYNEQFF | TGTGCCAGCAGCTGGACAGAGACCTACAATGAGCAGTTCTTC
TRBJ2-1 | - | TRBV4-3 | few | CASSQERGYSNEQFF | TGCGCCAGCAGCCAAGAGCGGGGTTACTCCAATGAGCAGTTCTTC
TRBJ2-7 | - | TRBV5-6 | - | CASSLVGQGISYEQYF | TGTGCCAGCAGCTTGGTCGGGCAGGGGATCTCCTACGAGCAGTACTTC
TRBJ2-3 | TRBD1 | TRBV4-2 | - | CASSHRTGGSTDTQYF | TGTGCCAGCAGCCACCGAACAGGGGGCAGCACAGATACGCAGTATTTT
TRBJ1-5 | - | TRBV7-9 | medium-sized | CASSSTAVGDQPQHF | TGTGCCAGCAGCTCGACAGCCGTGGGGGATCAGCCCCAGCATTTT
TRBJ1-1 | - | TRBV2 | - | CASSELWGTEAFF | TGTGCCAGCAGTGAATTGTGGGGAACTGAAGCTTTCTTT
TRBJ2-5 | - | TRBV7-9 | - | CASSLARQKTQETQYF | TGTGCCAGCAGCTTAGCCCGACAGAAAACTCAAGAGACCCAGTACTTC
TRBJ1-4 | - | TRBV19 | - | CATKARGGNEKLFF | TGTGCCACCAAAGCCAGGGGCGGGAATGAAAAACTGTTTTTT
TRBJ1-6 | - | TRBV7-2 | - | CASSLSGNNSPLHF | TGTGCCAGCAGCTTAAGCGGGAATAATTCACCCCTCCACTTT
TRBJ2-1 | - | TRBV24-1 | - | CAIARGFDEQFF | TGTGCCATAGCACGAGGTTTTGATGAGCAGTTCTTC
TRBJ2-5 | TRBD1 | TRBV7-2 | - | CASSLGDRGILETQYF | TGTGCCAGCAGCTTAGGGGACAGGGGGATATTAGAGACCCAGTACTTC
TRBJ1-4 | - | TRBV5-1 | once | CASSLIGDSNEKLFF | TGCGCCAGCAGCTTGATCGGTGACTCAAATGAAAAACTGTTTTTT
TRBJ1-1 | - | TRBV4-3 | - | CASARAQNTEAFF | TGCGCCAGCGCTCGGGCACAGAACACTGAAGCTTTCTTT
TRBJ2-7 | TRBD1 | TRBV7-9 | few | CASSSRDRGAYEQYF | TGTGCCAGCAGCTCCCGGGACAGGGGGGCCTACGAGCAGTACTTC
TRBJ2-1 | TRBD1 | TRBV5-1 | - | CASSLDPERGHNEQFF | TGCGCCAGCAGCTTGGATCCGGAAAGGGGGCACAATGAGCAGTTCTTC
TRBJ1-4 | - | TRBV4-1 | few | CASSQDAGQNPNEKLFF | TGCGCCAGCAGCCAAGACGCAGGGCAGAATCCTAATGAAAAACTGTTTTTT
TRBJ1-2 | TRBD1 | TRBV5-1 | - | CASSLAFFLGDSESNYGYTF | TGCGCCAGCAGCTTGGCTTTCTTTCTAGGGGACAGCGAATCTAACTATGGCTACACCTTC
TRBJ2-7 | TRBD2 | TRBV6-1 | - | CASSETAGEAYEQYF | TGTGCCAGCAGTGAAACGGCGGGGGAAGCCTACGAGCAGTACTTC
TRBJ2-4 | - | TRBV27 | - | CASRVAGSKNIQYF | TGTGCCAGCAGGGTGGCAGGGTCAAAAAACATTCAGTACTTC
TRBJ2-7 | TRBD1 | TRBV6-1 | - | CASSEAAGGWDEQYF | TGTGCCAGCAGTGAAGCCGCAGGGGGCTGGGACGAGCAGTACTTC